One and the same sample provided the 20 T cell receptor beta chains below, sequenced in a study of OX40 agonist ivuxolimab in advanced cancers. Sequenced by immunoSEQ multiplex PCR; TCRdb stores in-frame clones only, minus some. The sample shows approximately 110,000 clones, 85% to 95% of them seen only once. The sequencing used CD4+ or CD8+ T cells sorted from blood, collected in a trial of the OX40 agonist ivuxolimab. The receptors here all came from an adult with an advanced solid tumor such as melanoma, head and neck, liver or kidney cancer.

The V call is TRBV4-1, the J call TRBJ1-2; 7 bases fit TRBD1. The CDR3 has 20 amino acids. Trimming took 0 bases from V and 4 from J; bases not matched to a gene: 20. Germline CDR1 reads MGHRA; CDR2 reads YSYEKL. The CDR3 DNA reads TGCGCCAGCAGCCAAGATTCTTTAGCCCCTACAGGGGATGGGCTCTATGGCTACACCTTC. Protein: CASSQDSLAPTGDGLYGYTF.

The chain couples TRBV9 to TRBJ1-6; D might be TRBD1 (5 bases). The germline V and J ends were trimmed by 0 bases and 3 bases, with 13 bases remaining between them. The length of the CDR3 is 17 residues. CDR1 is SGDLS, CDR2 YYNGEE, per germline. For the CDR3, the DNA is TGTGCCAGCAGCGTAGAACAGGTGCCCCGCTATAATTCACCCCTCCACTTT. Translation gives CASSVEQVPRYNSPLHF.

The chain links TRBV9 to TRBJ1-3; D is possibly TRBD1 (5 bases). V was pared by 2 bases and J by 4 bases, with 7 bases between. This CDR3 contains 13 residues. Germline CDR1 and CDR2: SGDLS and YYNGEE. CDR3 sequence: CASSVGDGNTIYF. CDR3 DNA: TGTGCCAGCAGCGTGGGGGACGGAAACACCATATATTTT.

J is TRBJ1-1 and V is TRBV5-5; 8 bases are shared with TRBD1. V shed 0 bases and J 6 bases; nucleotides not matched to a gene: 7. This CDR3 is built from 15 residues. CDR1 and CDR2 (germline): SGHKS, YYEKEE (reference sequence). The CDR3 loop is CASSLVGQGASEAFF. The CDR3 DNA reads TGTGCCAGCAGCTTGGTGGGGCAGGGGGCGTCTGAAGCTTTCTTT.

The rearrangement links TRBV7-2 to TRBJ2-2; D call uncertain. Trimming shortened V by 5 bases and J by 3 bases, and 10 bases separated the two germline ends. The germline CDR1 and CDR2 sequences are SGHTA and FQGNSA. This CDR3 is built from 14 residues. CDR3 coding DNA: TGTGCCAGCAGCCTTGCAACCGACACCGGGGAGCTGTTTTTT. Its protein is CASSLATDTGELFF. Complete variable domain (other parts from reference TRBV7-2 and TRBJ2-2): GAGVSQSPSNKVTEKGKDVELRCDPISGHTALYWYRQSLGQGLEFLIYFQGNSAPDKSGLPSDRFSAERTGGSVSTLTIQRTQQEDSAVYLCASSLATDTGELFFGEGSRLTVL.

The V call is TRBV28, the J call TRBJ1-2; D may be TRBD1 (6 bases). The length of the CDR3 is 13 residues. CDR1 is MDHEN, CDR2 SYDVKM, per germline. Trimming cost V 6 bases and J 1 base, with 9 bases left between them. The CDR3 bases are TGTGCCAGCAGGACAGGAAGTAACTATGGCTACACCTTC. Protein: CASRTGSNYGYTF.

The V call is TRBV27, the J call TRBJ1-5; D unresolved. This CDR3 spans 12 amino acids. Germline loops: CDR1 MNHEY, CDR2 SMNVEV (reference sequence). Deletions cut 8 bases from V and 3 bases from J, with 8 bases between. The CDR3, as DNA: TGTGCCAGCGCAAAGACCAATCAGCCCCAGCATTTT. Its protein product is CASAKTNQPQHF.

V and J are TRBV30 and TRBJ1-1; TRBD1 might be the D (5 bases). Germline CDR1 reads GTSNPN; CDR2 reads SVGIG (reference sequence). Trimming shortened V by 5 bases and J by 8 bases, and 15 bases separated the two germline ends. The CDR3 has 12 residues. DNA for the CDR3: TGTGCCTGGGGTTCAGGGCAGCTCGAAGCTTTCTTT. It specifies CAWGSGQLEAFF.

This clone was recorded once. The chain uses TRBV18 and TRBJ2-5; D not resolved. Germline CDR1 reads KGHSH; CDR2 reads LQKENI. This CDR3 is 14 amino acids long. Deletions cut 3 bases from V and 5 bases from J, with 13 bases between. This chain's CDR3 is CASSPPALGETQYF. Here the CDR3 DNA reads TGTGCCAGCTCACCCCCCGCCCTAGGGGAGACCCAGTACTTC.

The V and J genes are TRBV9 and TRBJ1-4; weak D call: TRBD1 (6 bases). The germline V gene encodes CDR1 SGDLS and CDR2 YYNGEE. The V end was cut by 4 bases, the J end by 5 bases, with 12 bases between. The CDR3 extends over 14 amino acids. CDR3 sequence reads: CASSRDRTNEKLFF. The CDR3 bases are TGTGCCAGCAGCCGCGACAGGACAAATGAAAAACTGTTTTTT.

The chain recombines TRBV5-1 with TRBJ1-1; 8 nucleotides match TRBD1. This CDR3 region has 14 residues. V was clipped by 1 base and J by 5 bases; unmatched bases: 4. Germline assignment: CDR1 SGHRS and CDR2 YFSETQ. The CDR3 DNA reads as TGCGCCAGCAGCTTGACGGACAGGGAAACTGAAGCTTTCTTT. Its translation is CASSLTDRETEAFF. Looking up the rest from reference TRBV5-1 and TRBJ1-1 gives the full variable domain: KAGVTQTPRYLIKTRGQQVTLSCSPISGHRSVSWYQQTPGQGLQFLFEYFSETQRNKGNFPGRFSGRQFSNSRSEMNVSTLELGDSALYLCASSLTDRETEAFFGQGTRLTVV.

The chain employs TRBV6-6 and TRBJ2-1; 11 bases fit TRBD2. Per the germline V gene, CDR1 is MNHNY and CDR2 is SVGAGI (reference sequence). V lost 7 bases, J lost 4 bases, and 6 bases stayed unmatched. The CDR3 is 15 amino acids. The CDR3 spells CASTLGTSGYNEQFF. The CDR3 bases are TGTGCCAGCACCCTTGGGACTAGCGGTTACAATGAGCAGTTCTTC.

This chain links TRBV7-9 with TRBJ1-3; 8 bases are a match to TRBD1. Looked up from germline, CDR1 is SEHNR and CDR2 is FQNEAQ (reference sequence). Germline trimming cut 1 base from V and 0 bases from J; bases unmatched to any gene: 8. This CDR3 region has 18 residues. The CDR3 region has the DNA TGTGCCAGCAGCTTAGGTGGGACAGGTTCTTTCTCTGGAAACACCATATATTTT. Amino acid sequence: CASSLGGTGSFSGNTIYF.

In regard to this clone: The sample contains more than one DNA sequence encoding this CDR3. The chain has TRBV7-9 and TRBJ1-5; D ambiguous. The CDR3 totals 13 residues. Germline V gives CDR1 SEHNR, CDR2 FQNEAQ (reference sequence). Trimming pared 4 bases from V and 0 bases from J, leaving 4 bases between. The CDR3 DNA follows: TGTGCCAGCAGCTCTTATAGCAATCAGCCCCAGCATTTT. Its protein is CASSSYSNQPQHF.

CDR3 loop: CASSSRGSGSSYNEQFF. CDR3 in DNA: TGCGCCAGCAGCTCCCGGGGGAGCGGGAGCTCCTACAATGAGCAGTTCTTC. The rearrangement links TRBV4-3 to TRBJ2-1, with TRBD2 matching over 8 bases. The CDR3 runs 17 residues. Trimming took 5 bases from V and 0 from J; bases not matched to a gene: 9. Per germline, CDR1 LGHNA and CDR2 YSLEER.

The CDR3 loop reads CASSRDPTPNTGELFF. The CDR3 DNA reads as TGCGCCAGCAGTAGGGACCCCACACCGAACACCGGGGAGCTGTTTTTT. The V gene is TRBV10-1, the J gene TRBJ2-2; D is possibly TRBD1 or TRBD2 (5 bases each). Per the germline V gene, CDR1 is WNHNN and CDR2 is SYGVQD (reference sequence). CDR3 length equals 16 residues. V gave up 5 bases and J gave up 0 bases, with 13 bases separating them.

The chain combines TRBV28 with TRBJ1-2; D not certain. From germline, CDR1 is MDHEN and CDR2 SYDVKM. This CDR3 is 12 amino acids long. Trimming took off 4 bases at V and 4 bases at J, with 7 bases between the two ends. Here the CDR3 reads CASSWRAYGYTF. CDR3 DNA sequence: TGTGCCAGCAGTTGGCGGGCCTATGGCTACACCTTC.

This clone was found once. The genes are TRBV4-1 and TRBJ2-1; 13 bases line up with TRBD2. This CDR3 is 18 amino acids long. V was pared by 0 bases and J by 8 bases, with 10 bases of the junction left unmatched. Germline V gene data show CDR1 as MGHRA and CDR2 as YSYEKL. The CDR3 nucleotides are TGCGCCAGCAGCCAAGATTGTGTACTAGCGGGAGGGTCGGATGAGCAGTTCTTC. Translation gives CASSQDCVLAGGSDEQFF.

This clone was observed a handful of times. The chain uses TRBV28 and TRBJ2-7, with 9 bases fitting TRBD2. Trimming took 3 bases from V and 1 from J; bases not matched to a gene: 1. Germline CDR1 is MDHEN and CDR2 is SYDVKM. This CDR3 has 14 amino acids. CDR3 sequence (DNA): TGTGCCAGCAGTTTTCTAGCGGGGTCCTACGAGCAGTACTTC. It encodes CASSFLAGSYEQYF.

The V gene is TRBV7-2, the J gene TRBJ2-5; no reliable D call. V lost 5 bases to trimming and J lost 4 bases, with 8 bases between them. Looked up from germline, CDR1 is SGHTA and CDR2 is FQGNSA. The CDR3 is 12 amino acids. CDR3 residues: CASSPLGETQYF. CDR3 bases: TGTGCCAGCAGCCCCCTCGGAGAGACCCAGTACTTC.